Given below is one TCR beta chain in context. This entry belongs to a study of blood T cell repertoires in COVID-19. About the research overall: Researchers got acute and convalescent COVID-19 samples from the United States, Italy and Spain. Nucleic acid was either cDNA or gDNA, and it came from T cells, B-cell-depleted T cells, or PBMCs.

From germline, CDR1 is GTSNPN and CDR2 SVGIG (reference sequence). Between the trimmed V and J ends, which lost 0 bases and 6 bases, there was a span of 15 bases. The CDR3 runs to 14 residues. In the authors' methods: Amplification with reference gene primers provided the estimates of nucleated cell counts. Produced via immunoSEQ multiplex PCR; TCRdb's table is partial and in-frame only. The V and J calls and clone size come from that table; D and trimming were worked out from the DNA. The sample records 100,000 to 110,000 clones, more than 75% being singletons. This receptor was obtained from a man aged 25 to 40 in a cohort sampled during active COVID-19. The sequenced sample consisted of peripheral blood. The chain is built from TRBV30 and TRBJ2-7; possible D gene TRBD2, 6 bases. The CDR3 coding sequence is TGTGCCTGGAGTGTAGACGGGGGAGCGGCCGAGCAGTACTTC. This translates into CAWSVDGGAAEQYF.